This is a list of T cell receptor beta chains from one sample in a study of blood T cell repertoires in COVID-19. TCRdb's table, derived via immunoSEQ multiplex PCR, lists solely in-frame clones and lacks some. This sample has over 250,000 clones; 84% occur once, and the top ten carry around 1.6%. The source material was peripheral blood. All receptors derive from a human donor with COVID-19, enrolled during active disease. The donor label of this sample is uncertain. Each CDR3 is given with its conserved first and last residue. A D gene is named only where the DNA matches it firmly. The size field is filled for only some rows; it gives once, few, many or a size class.

>TRBD1|TRBV5-8|NA|TRBJ1-2
TGTGCCAGCAGCTTACAGGGACAGCCGGAGGGCTACACCTTC
CASSLQGQPEGYTF
>TRBD1|TRBV6-4|NA|TRBJ2-3
TGTGCCAGCAGTGATACAGGGGGCGATACGCAGTATTTT
CASSDTGGDTQYF
>TRBD1|TRBV30|NA|TRBJ1-3
TGTGCCTGGAGTGTACAAGGGACAGGGTTCGTTGGAAACACCATATATTTT
CAWSVQGTGFVGNTIYF
>NA|TRBV29-1|NA|TRBJ2-1
TGCAGCGTCGCCAGGGACATGTATGAGCAGTTCTTC
CSVARDMYEQFF
>TRBD1|TRBV19|NA|TRBJ1-1
TGTGCCACCACCAGGGGGGCCTCCCCAAACACTGAAGCTTTCTTT
CATTRGASPNTEAFF
>NA|TRBV6-5|NA|TRBJ1-5
TGTGCCAGCAGCCGCGGGGCAGAAAATCAGCCCCAGCATTTT
CASSRGAENQPQHF
>NA|TRBV18|NA|TRBJ1-1
TGTGCCAGCTCACAATCCATCCCGACAGAGAACACTGAAGCTTTCTTT
CASSQSIPTENTEAFF
>TRBD1|TRBV5-4|NA|TRBJ1-2
TGTGCCAGCAGCTTGCAGGGGGCGAACTATGGCTACACCTTC
CASSLQGANYGYTF
>TRBD2|TRBV7-2|NA|TRBJ2-1
TGTGCCAGCAGCTCTCAACCGGGACTAGGTTACAATGAGCAGTTCTTC
CASSSQPGLGYNEQFF
>NA|TRBV3-1/TRBV3-2|few|TRBJ1-6
TGTGCCAGCAGCCAAGGTTTCAGTAATTCACCCCTCCACTTT
CASSQGFSNSPLHF
>NA|TRBV3-1/TRBV3-2|once|TRBJ1-1
TGTGCCAGCAGCCAAGAGCCAGTTTTCAACACTGAAGCTTTCTTT
CASSQEPVFNTEAFF
>TRBD1|TRBV9|NA|TRBJ2-1
TGTGCCAGCAGCCCGACACTAACAGGGGCCCGCCCCAATGAGCAGTTCTTC
CASSPTLTGARPNEQFF
>TRBD2|TRBV9|NA|TRBJ2-2
TGTGCCAGCAGCGTATTCCCAATTGGGGCGGGAGGCCTTGGGGAGCTGTTTTTT
CASSVFPIGAGGLGELFF
>TRBD1|TRBV30|NA|TRBJ1-1
TGTGCCTGGAAACAGGGGGCGCGTTGGGCTTTCTTT
CAWKQGARWAFF
>TRBD2|TRBV9|few|TRBJ2-7
TGTGCCAGCAGCCTTAGTTGGGCGGGCGGGGGACCCGATTCCTACGAGCAGTACTTC
CASSLSWAGGGPDSYEQYF
>TRBD1|TRBV4-1|NA|TRBJ2-1
TGCGCCAGCAGCTCGCCTGTAGGACAGGGTTACAATGAGCAGTTCTTC
CASSSPVGQGYNEQFF
>NA|TRBV5-1|once|TRBJ2-1
TGCGCCAGCAGCTTGCGACAGGCCAACAATGAGCAGTTCTTC
CASSLRQANNEQFF
>TRBD1|TRBV30|NA|TRBJ1-2
TGTGCCTGGAGGATGGACAGGGGAATCTATGGCTACACCTTC
CAWRMDRGIYGYTF
>TRBD1|TRBV4-3|NA|TRBJ1-2
TGCGCCAGCAGCCAAGACTTGGCGGCAGGGGGCTTGGGCTACACCTTC
CASSQDLAAGGLGYTF
>TRBD2|TRBV19|once|TRBJ2-1
TGTGCCAGTAGTATAGCTCCGGGACTAGCGGGAGAGAAGTTCTTC
CASSIAPGLAGEKFF
>TRBD1|TRBV4-1|once|TRBJ2-2
TGCGCCAGCAGCCCCCAATCAGGGACAGGGTTGTTCTGGACCGGGGAGCTGTTTTTT
CASSPQSGTGLFWTGELFF
>TRBD1|TRBV18|NA|TRBJ1-4
TGTGCCAGCTCACCACTGACATTTACCGGGACAGTTAATGAAAAACTGTTTTTT
CASSPLTFTGTVNEKLFF
>NA|TRBV7-3|NA|TRBJ1-1
TGTGCCAGCAGCTTAACGCCAGGGAACACTGAAGCTTTCTTT
CASSLTPGNTEAFF
>NA|TRBV4-3|once|TRBJ2-7
TGCGCCAGCAGCCAAGATAGACCTAGCGGAGGGGGAGAGCAGTACTTC
CASSQDRPSGGGEQYF
>NA|TRBV28|NA|TRBJ1-5
TGTGCCAGCAGTTTATGGGGGGCGGGCAGTGACAATCAGCCCCAGCATTTT
CASSLWGAGSDNQPQHF
>TRBD1|TRBV6-5|few|TRBJ1-6
TGTGCCAGCAGGACGAGCCAACAGGGGCCACCCCTCCACTTT
CASRTSQQGPPLHF
>TRBD1|TRBV5-6|NA|TRBJ2-1
TGTGCCAGCAGCCCGGGGACAGGGGCGCGCTACAATGAGCAGTTCTTC
CASSPGTGARYNEQFF
>NA|TRBV19|NA|TRBJ2-1
TGTGCCAGTAGTATTGGACAGTACAATGAGCAGTTCTTC
CASSIGQYNEQFF
>TRBD1|TRBV6-4|NA|TRBJ1-2
TGTGCCAGCAGTGGACAGGGAGGATTAGATGGCTACACCTTC
CASSGQGGLDGYTF
>NA|TRBV10-3|once|TRBJ2-7
TGTGCCACCTCCTGGCAGGGGTCCGGCGAGCAGTACTTC
CATSWQGSGEQYF
>NA|TRBV6-1|NA|TRBJ1-5
TGTGCCAGCAGTGAACTTGTACTCAATCAGCCCCAGCATTTT
CASSELVLNQPQHF
>NA|TRBV28|NA|TRBJ2-3
TGTGCCAGCAGTTCAGTCCAAGGACTTCCGTATTTT
CASSSVQGLPYF
>TRBD1|TRBV7-9|once|TRBJ1-2
TGTGCCAGCAGTCCACCGGGGGACAGGGTCTATGGCTACACCTTC
CASSPPGDRVYGYTF
>NA|TRBV6-6|NA|TRBJ2-1
TGTGCCAGCAGCCCCAAGACAGGTTTGGGAAATGAGCAGTTCTTC
CASSPKTGLGNEQFF
>NA|TRBV6-5|NA|TRBJ1-1
TGTGCCAGCAGAGGATCAAAGGGGCTCGCCACTGAAGCTTTCTTT
CASRGSKGLATEAFF
>TRBD2|TRBV19|NA|TRBJ2-7
TGTGCCACCGCTAGCGGCGCTTCCTACGAGCAGTACTTC
CATASGASYEQYF
>NA|TRBV27|NA|TRBJ1-1
TGTGCCAGCAGTTTGAACAGCTTAAGGATGAACACTGAAGCTTTCTTT
CASSLNSLRMNTEAFF
>TRBD2|TRBV6-6|NA|TRBJ2-1
TGTGCCAGCACCCTCTTGGGGACTAGCGGGAGGCAAGGGCAGTTCTTC
CASTLLGTSGRQGQFF
>TRBD1|TRBV6-5|NA|TRBJ1-4
TGTGCCAGCAGTTTCCCTGGGACAGGGCAAAAACTGTTTTTT
CASSFPGTGQKLFF
>NA|TRBV30|NA|TRBJ1-1
TGTGCCTTATACAGGGACACTGAAGCTTTCTTT
CALYRDTEAFF
>NA|TRBV20-1|NA|TRBJ1-1
TGCAGTGCTAGTCCCAGGGGTGTATTCACTGAAGCTTTCTTT
CSASPRGVFTEAFF
>TRBD1|TRBV9|NA|TRBJ2-7
TGTGCCAGCAGCGAGACCCCAGGGGGCGTCGAGCAGTACTTC
CASSETPGGVEQYF
>NA|TRBV11-2|NA|TRBJ2-7
TGTGCCAGCAGCCCCCGAACCGGGTCCGCCTACGAGCAGTACTTC
CASSPRTGSAYEQYF
>TRBD2|TRBV28|NA|TRBJ2-1
TGTGCCAGCAGTTCGCCCATTTTTAGCGGGAGGGCCTACAATGAGCAGTTCTTC
CASSSPIFSGRAYNEQFF
>NA|TRBV9|few|TRBJ2-3
TGTGCCAGCAGCACCCAACAGGGCTACACAGATACGCAGTATTTT
CASSTQQGYTDTQYF
>NA|TRBV5-1|NA|TRBJ2-1
TGCGCCAGCAGCTTGGAAGCGGTGAATGAGCAGTTCTTC
CASSLEAVNEQFF
>NA|TRBV5-1|NA|TRBJ2-2
TGCGCCAGCAGCTTGGTGGCGCAGGTCAGCTGGATAAGGACCGGGGAGCTGTTTTTT
CASSLVAQVSWIRTGELFF
>NA|TRBV28|NA|TRBJ1-1
TGTGCCACTCAGGGATATCCGGCGAACACTGAAGCTTTCTTT
CATQGYPANTEAFF
>TRBD1|TRBV15|NA|TRBJ2-5
TGTGCCACCAGGAGGGGGCTGTTAGAAGAGACCCAGTACTTC
CATRRGLLEETQYF
>TRBD1|TRBV28|once|TRBJ1-1
TGTGCCAGCAGTTTGTTTCAGACAGGGCAAGGCGACACTGAAGCTTTCTTT
CASSLFQTGQGDTEAFF
>NA|TRBV7-3|NA|TRBJ2-3
TGTGCCAGCAGCTTAACTAGCGGCTTTTCGGATACGCAGTATTTT
CASSLTSGFSDTQYF
>TRBD1|TRBV10-3|NA|TRBJ1-5
TGTGCCATCAGGGGACAGAGACAGGAGGGGAATCAGCCCCAGCATTTT
CAIRGQRQEGNQPQHF